Sequencing of this TCR beta chain was carried out in a study of PD-1 blockade in classical Hodgkin lymphoma. Study results and caveats: Nivolumab starters within 1 year of ASCT were excluded. Patients who responded completely had about the same baseline diversity as newly diagnosed patients. In CD4+ cells, TCR diversity went up significantly by C4D1, but in CD8+ cells it did not. Before treatment, TCR diversity in newly diagnosed patients was reportedly lower than in healthy donors.

Per germline, CDR1 WNHNN and CDR2 SYGVQD (reference sequence). V lost 3 bases and J lost 1, with 9 bases in between. There are 14 residues in the CDR3. Concerning this clone itself: Its matching antigen is unknown.

Every single patient, without exception, relapsed after autologous stem cell transplantation, and brentuximab vedotin exposure varied. The table came from immunoSEQ multiplex PCR; TCRdb's copy has only in-frame clones and leaves some out. This repertoire shows some 6,900 clones, around 77% found once; its top ten account for about 35%. This specimen was peripheral blood mononuclear cells (PBMCs), taken at baseline. This clonotype originated in a human donor with classical Hodgkin lymphoma. This chain uses TRBV10-1 with TRBJ1-1; D uncertain. CDR3 coding DNA: TGCGCCAGCAGTGACAGTCGGAAGAACACTGAAGCTTTCTTT. It encodes CASSDSRKNTEAFF.